The 29 T cell receptor beta chains below were found in one sample sequenced in a study of T cell responses to AZD1222 COVID-19 vaccine. Measured with immunoSEQ multiplex PCR; TCRdb has only the in-frame clones, and not every one. This table holds about 140,000 clones, 80% to 95% found once. The material sequenced was peripheral blood, taken on day 0 of AZD1222 vaccination. Receptors were obtained from an adult in good health.

In this sample, this clone turned up once. V and J are TRBV2 and TRBJ1-5, with D perhaps TRBD1 (6 bases). CDR1 is SNHLY and CDR2 is FYNNEI in the germline V gene. This CDR3 region has 14 residues. V dropped 7 bases and J dropped 1 base, with 11 bases sitting between them. This CDR3 is CASTAGQSNQPQHF. The CDR3 region has the DNA TGTGCCAGCACTGCCGGACAGAGCAATCAGCCCCAGCATTTT.

J is TRBJ2-3 and V is TRBV11-3; TRBD1 matches 7 bases. CDR1 is SGHNT and CDR2 is YENEEA in the germline V gene. This CDR3 is built from 14 residues. V lost 5 bases and J lost 3; bases outside the gene matches: 5. Here the CDR3 DNA reads TGTGCCAGCAGCCGGGGCAGGGGGACAGATACGCAGTATTTT. Translating it yields CASSRGRGTDTQYF.

The genes are TRBV11-2 and TRBJ2-7, with no clear D. The CDR3 extends over 15 amino acids. The V and J ends lost 0 bases and 4 bases respectively, with 13 bases between them. CDR1 and CDR2 from the germline V gene are SGHAT and FQNNGV. CDR3 amino acids: CASSLDRVVGYEQYF. For the CDR3, the DNA is TGTGCCAGCAGCTTAGATAGGGTGGTCGGGTACGAGCAGTACTTC. Full variable domain (missing parts from reference TRBV11-2 and TRBJ2-7): EAGVAQSPRYKIIEKRQSVAFWCNPISGHATLYWYQQILGQGPKLLIQFQNNGVVDDSQLPKDRFSAERLKGVDSTLKIQPAKLEDSAVYLCASSLDRVVGYEQYFGPGTRLTVT.

The chain is built from TRBV14 and TRBJ1-1, with 12 bases identical to TRBD1. There are 18 residues in the CDR3. V lost 4 bases to trimming and J lost 0 bases; unmatched junction nucleotides: 9. Germline values: CDR1 SGHDN, CDR2 FVKESK. CDR3 protein: CASSRFRDRGRMNTEAFF. Written as DNA, the CDR3 is TGTGCCAGCAGCCGATTCCGGGACAGGGGGCGGATGAACACTGAAGCTTTCTTT. Together with reference TRBV14 and TRBJ1-1, the CDR3 gives the full variable domain: EAGVTQFPSHSVIEKGQTVTLRCDPISGHDNLYWYRRVMGKEIKFLLHFVKESKQDESGMPNNRFLAERTGGTYSTLKVQPAELEDSGVYFCASSRFRDRGRMNTEAFFGQGTRLTVV.

The chain carries TRBV27 and TRBJ2-7; a weak D match, TRBD1 (5 bases). The V gene lost 2 bases and the J gene lost 2 bases, with 7 bases spanning the gap. Germline loops: CDR1 MNHEY, CDR2 SMNVEV (reference sequence). This CDR3 contains 13 residues. Here the CDR3 reads CASSLAGTYEQYF. CDR3 sequence (DNA): TGTGCCAGCAGTTTAGCAGGGACCTACGAGCAGTACTTC.

J is TRBJ1-2 and V is TRBV14; 7 nucleotides agree with TRBD1. This CDR3 contains 14 residues. Losses at the gene ends were 0 bases for V and 7 bases for J; bases not matched to a gene: 5. CDR1 is SGHDN and CDR2 is FVKESK in the germline V gene. CDR3 coding DNA: TGTGCCAGCAGCCAAGATAGCACAGGGGCTGGCTACACCTTC. It is translated as CASSQDSTGAGYTF.

The V and J genes are TRBV18 and TRBJ2-1; 14 bases line up with TRBD2. The CDR3 consists of 15 residues. V shed 3 bases and J 7 bases; nucleotides not matched to a gene: 2. Per the germline V gene, CDR1 is KGHSH and CDR2 is LQKENI. The CDR3 loop is CASSPGTSGGNEQFF. As DNA, the CDR3 is TGTGCCAGCTCACCCGGGACTAGCGGGGGTAATGAGCAGTTCTTC.

The chain links TRBV5-6 to TRBJ1-6; 9 nucleotides align to TRBD1. Germline assignment: CDR1 SGHDT and CDR2 YYEEEE. After removal of 3 bases from V and 10 bases from J, the junction contained 11 bases not matched to a gene. This CDR3 is 16 amino acids long. CDR3: CASSSLRDRVRSPLHF. For the CDR3, the DNA is TGTGCCAGCAGCTCGCTCCGGGACAGGGTTCGCTCACCCCTCCACTTT.

The V gene is TRBV5-6, the J gene TRBJ1-1; unclear D gene. Trimming removed 3 bases at V and 1 base at J, with 10 bases between. The CDR3 spans 14 residues. Germline-derived CDR1 and CDR2 are SGHDT and YYEEEE. The CDR3, as DNA: TGTGCCAGCAGCTCGCTCCGGTGGAACACTGAAGCTTTCTTT. Residues: CASSSLRWNTEAFF.

The chain uses TRBV19 and TRBJ1-1, with D maybe TRBD1 (5 bases). Germline-derived CDR1 and CDR2 are LNHDA and SQIVND (reference sequence). The ends were cut back, 4 bases at V and 2 bases at J, with 14 bases in the middle. This CDR3 is 15 amino acids long. This chain's CDR3 is CASSTPGTENTEAFF. CDR3 in DNA: TGTGCCAGTAGTACACCCGGGACGGAAAACACTGAAGCTTTCTTT.

The gene calls are TRBV7-8 and TRBJ2-7, with D perhaps assigned TRBD1 or TRBD2 (5 bases each). The CDR3 is 15 amino acids. V was cut by 1 base and J by 3 bases, with 13 bases left in between. CDR1 and CDR2 (germline): SGHVS, FQNEAQ. CDR3 in DNA: TGTGCCAGCAGCTTAGTGACGGGGCCCTACTACGAGCAGTACTTC. This sequence encodes CASSLVTGPYYEQYF.

The chain couples TRBV28 to TRBJ2-1, with 10 bases identical to TRBD2. The V gene end was trimmed by 5 bases and the J gene end by 2 bases; junction bases not matched to a gene: 3. The CDR3 consists of 15 residues. Germline loops: CDR1 MDHEN, CDR2 SYDVKM. Here the CDR3 DNA reads TGTGCCAGCAGTGGGGGACTAGCGCCCTACAATGAGCAGTTCTTC. This translates into CASSGGLAPYNEQFF.

The chain is built from TRBV2 and TRBJ2-7; D is perhaps TRBD1 (6 bases). V was pared by 7 bases and J by 4 bases, with 17 bases between. Germline values: CDR1 SNHLY, CDR2 FYNNEI. The CDR3 is 14 amino acids. The CDR3 coding sequence is TGTGCCAGCAAGCTCGGGCAGGGGCAGTACGAGCAGTACTTC. Translating gives CASKLGQGQYEQYF. The complete variable domain, with remaining parts taken from reference TRBV2 and TRBJ2-7, reads EPEVTQTPSHQVTQMGQEVILRCVPISNHLYFYWYRQILGQKVEFLVSFYNNEISEKSEIFDDQFSVERPDGSNFTLKIRSTKLEDSAMYFCASKLGQGQYEQYFGPGTRLTVT.

A single count supports this clone. The chain links TRBV19 to TRBJ2-1; no firm D call. The CDR3 consists of 16 residues. The V end was cut by 5 bases, the J end by 3 bases, with 17 bases between. Germline CDR1 reads LNHDA; CDR2 reads SQIVND (reference sequence). CDR3 DNA: TGTGCCAGTAGTCCCTGGACCCCAAACTACTACAATGAGCAGTTCTTC. It specifies CASSPWTPNYYNEQFF.

The V and J genes are TRBV5-1 and TRBJ1-5, with D possibly being TRBD1 (5 bases). Trimming pared 0 bases from V and 8 bases from J, leaving 18 bases between. CDR1 is SGHRS and CDR2 is YFSETQ in the germline V gene. The CDR3 runs 16 residues. Here the CDR3 DNA reads TGCGCCAGCAGCTTGGATCCGGGACCGATAAAGGAGCCCCAGCATTTT. This gives the protein CASSLDPGPIKEPQHF.

A few counts support this clone. V usage is TRBV28 and J usage is TRBJ2-1; 13 nucleotides agree with TRBD2. Germline assignment: CDR1 MDHEN and CDR2 SYDVKM. After removal of 2 bases from V and 6 bases from J, the junction contained 10 bases not matched to a gene. The CDR3 sequence is 18 residues long. The CDR3 region has the DNA TGTGCCAGCAGTTTACCGAACGGACTAGCGGGAGTGGGCAATGAGCAGTTCTTC. This gives the protein CASSLPNGLAGVGNEQFF.

The rearrangement links TRBV5-1 to TRBJ1-1, with D possibly matching TRBD1 (5 bases). The germline V gene has CDR1 SGHRS and CDR2 YFSETQ. The V end lost 4 bases, the J end lost 1 base, and 11 bases lay between the germline ends. The CDR3 has 14 amino acids. CDR3 in DNA: TGCGCCAGCAGCGTGACAGAGAGGAACACTGAAGCTTTCTTT. Translated, it gives CASSVTERNTEAFF.

The CDR3 DNA is TGTGCCAGCAGCTTCGCCGCCGGGACTGCACACAATGAGCAGTTCTTC. Translating it yields CASSFAAGTAHNEQFF. The chain carries TRBV7-2 and TRBJ2-1, with TRBD2 as a possible D gene (6 bases). Trimming left V 3 bases short and J 5 bases short, with 17 bases between. Germline assignment: CDR1 SGHTA and CDR2 FQGNSA. The CDR3 sequence is 16 residues long.

The chain links TRBV10-3 to TRBJ1-2; D gene ambiguous. Trimming removed 3 bases at V and 4 bases at J, with 9 bases between. The CDR3 consists of 13 residues. Germline V gene sequence: CDR1 ENHRY, CDR2 SYGVKD. In DNA, the CDR3 is TGTGCCATCAGTGATTTCGGCACCTATGGCTACACCTTC. Translated: CAISDFGTYGYTF.

This chain joins TRBV24-1 and TRBJ1-3; D is ambiguous. The V and J ends lost 2 bases and 0 bases respectively, with 4 bases between them. The CDR3 spans 14 residues. CDR1 is KGHDR and CDR2 is SFDVKD in the germline V gene. CDR3: CATSDSGSGNTIYF. DNA for the CDR3: TGTGCCACCAGTGATTCAGGCTCTGGAAACACCATATATTTT.

The CDR3 DNA is TGTGCCAGCAGTGAAGGGACAGCTCCCTCCTACGAGCAGTACTTC. Its translation is CASSEGTAPSYEQYF. This chain connects TRBV6-1 to TRBJ2-7; possible D gene TRBD1, 6 bases. CDR1 MNHNS and CDR2 SASEGT come from the germline V gene. V was clipped by 1 base and J by 0 bases, with 10 bases between them. This CDR3 has 15 residues.

The genes are TRBV28 and TRBJ2-5; D is perhaps TRBD2 (6 bases). CDR1 is MDHEN, CDR2 SYDVKM, per germline. V lost 4 bases, J lost 5 bases, and 26 bases lay in between. The CDR3 covers 18 residues. The CDR3 nucleotides are TGTGCCAGCAGTTCGGTGGCTGGTCCTACGGGAGTCGGGGAGACCCAGTACTTC. Translation gives CASSSVAGPTGVGETQYF.

This clone was counted only a few times. DNA for the CDR3: TGTGCCAGCAGCGGGACCGGGACATCCCCCACTGAAGCTTTCTTT. Its translation: CASSGTGTSPTEAFF. V and J are TRBV11-2 and TRBJ1-1, with D possibly being TRBD1 (6 bases). Germline CDR1 SGHAT, CDR2 FQNNGV. With 5 bases removed from V and 4 bases from J, the gap between germline ends came to 17 bases. There are 15 residues in the CDR3.

DNA for the CDR3: TGTGCCATCAGTGAGTCAGGACAGGGACTCTCCTACGAGCAGTACTTC. This sequence encodes CAISESGQGLSYEQYF. This rearrangement joins TRBV10-3 to TRBJ2-7; 8 bases align to TRBD1. This CDR3 has 16 residues. V lost 0 bases to trimming and J lost 0 bases; unmatched junction nucleotides: 4. Germline CDR1 ENHRY, CDR2 SYGVKD.

The V and J genes are TRBV28 and TRBJ1-2, with D possibly TRBD1 on 6 matching bases. The germline CDR1 and CDR2 sequences are MDHEN and SYDVKM. This CDR3 spans 14 amino acids. Trimming took 5 bases from V and 8 from J, leaving 18 bases between them. CDR3 coding DNA: TGTGCCAGCAGTCGAACAGGGAATGGGGACGGCTACACCTTC. It yields the protein CASSRTGNGDGYTF.

The chain joins TRBV19 to TRBJ1-3, with D unresolved. Trimming pared 5 bases from V and 0 bases from J, leaving 14 bases between. CDR1 is LNHDA and CDR2 is SQIVND in the germline V gene (reference sequence). The CDR3 contains 16 residues. The CDR3 coding sequence is TGTGCCAGTAGTGCCATCTCAGGTTACTCTGGAAACACCATATATTTT. Its protein is CASSAISGYSGNTIYF.

V gene TRBV15 combines with J gene TRBJ1-1, with D perhaps TRBD1 (5 bases). The V gene lost 4 bases and the J gene lost 4 bases, with 16 bases spanning the gap. Germline V gives CDR1 LNHNV, CDR2 YYDKDF (reference sequence). This CDR3 comprises 15 residues. In DNA, the CDR3 is TGTGCCACCAGCAACCCATCAGGGTACGGCACTGAAGCTTTCTTT. Translation: CATSNPSGYGTEAFF.

The rearrangement links TRBV19 to TRBJ1-2; 7 nucleotides align to TRBD1. This CDR3 is built from 13 residues. J lost 4 bases, V lost 9 bases, and 8 bases had no gene match. Germline CDR1 and CDR2: LNHDA and SQIVND (reference sequence). DNA of the CDR3: TGTGCCAGCGGGGACAGCCTACTCTATGGCTACACCTTC. It codes for CASGDSLLYGYTF.

DNA for the CDR3: TGTGCCAGCAGCCCGCATAACAATGAGCAGTTCTTC. Protein: CASSPHNNEQFF. This chain joins TRBV28 and TRBJ2-1; D call uncertain. V dropped 6 bases and J dropped 5 bases, with 8 bases sitting between them. The V gene's germline CDR1 is MDHEN and CDR2 SYDVKM. The CDR3 covers 12 residues.